The 26 T cell receptor beta chains reported below all come from one sample, sequenced in a study of beta chain features in type 1 diabetes (dated by TCRdb to the late 2010s). Library method: the immunoSEQ multiplex PCR assay. The entire isolated RNA was reverse transcribed using the High Capacity cDNA Reverse Transcription Kit, and thus expressed TCRB transcripts were sequenced. TCRdb's version of the immuneACCESS table is confined to in-frame rearrangements and falls short of the full clone set. An unresolved V gene accounts for under half of the shortfall where checked; the remainder is of unknown origin. For this sample there are about 16,000 clones; 45% to 55% appear just once. The ten most abundant clones make up 0.35% to 0.55% of the sample. The sample comprised stem cell memory CD4+ T cells from blood. What this sample's cell subset or site label stands for: stem cell-like memory CD4+ T cells. The receptors stem from a woman between 18 and 30 years old in good health.

The chain combines TRBV5-1 with TRBJ2-1; 11 bases agree with TRBD1. Germline loops: CDR1 SGHRS, CDR2 YFSETQ. With V trimmed by 4 bases and J by 6 bases, 9 bases remained unmatched. The CDR3 runs 16 residues. CDR3 DNA: TGCGCCAGCAGCCCCAGGACAGGGGGCGCGGGCAATGAGCAGTTCTTC. Translating gives CASSPRTGGAGNEQFF. Combining the CDR3 with reference TRBV5-1 and TRBJ2-1 gives the whole variable domain KAGVTQTPRYLIKTRGQQVTLSCSPISGHRSVSWYQQTPGQGLQFLFEYFSETQRNKGNFPGRFSGRQFSNSRSEMNVSTLELGDSALYLCASSPRTGGAGNEQFFGPGTRLTVL.

This clone has just a few counts. The CDR3 region is CASSTSGQGYEQYF. In nucleotides, the CDR3 is TGCGCCAGCAGCACCTCCGGACAGGGCTACGAGCAGTACTTC. This chain joins TRBV5-1 and TRBJ2-7, with TRBD1 matching 8 bases. The CDR3 is made up of 14 amino acids. The V gene end was trimmed by 4 bases and the J gene end by 3 bases; junction bases not matched to a gene: 6. Germline V gene sequence: CDR1 SGHRS, CDR2 YFSETQ.

This sequence joins TRBV15 and TRBJ2-5; TRBD2 might be the D (5 bases). There are 14 residues in the CDR3. The germline CDR1 and CDR2 sequences are LNHNV and YYDKDF (reference sequence). V was cut by 1 base and J by 7 bases, with 13 bases left in between. CDR3 bases: TGTGCCACCAGCAGAGTAGTACTAGGTGCGACCCAGTACTTC. The encoded protein is CATSRVVLGATQYF.

In this sample, this clone turned up a few times. The chain has TRBV6-5 and TRBJ1-5; 8 bases map to TRBD1. J gave up 5 bases and V 7 bases, and 10 bases lay outside the gene matches. The CDR3 has 15 amino acids. Per germline, CDR1 MNHEY and CDR2 SVGAGI. CDR3 coding DNA: TGTGCCAGCACTCACCGGGCAGGGGGCGATCAGCCCCAGCATTTT. It codes for CASTHRAGGDQPQHF.

The count of this clone is one. The chain employs TRBV2 and TRBJ2-7; a weak D match, TRBD1 (6 bases). The ends were cut back, 3 bases at V and 5 bases at J, with 11 bases in the middle. This CDR3 contains 13 residues. Germline V CDR1 and CDR2: SNHLY, FYNNEI. CDR3 loop: CASSDRGYNEQYF. DNA for the CDR3: TGTGCCAGCAGTGACAGGGGTTACAACGAGCAGTACTTC.

The rearrangement uses TRBV18 and TRBJ1-1; D is unclear. Looked up from germline, CDR1 is KGHSH and CDR2 is LQKENI. The CDR3 runs to 13 residues. The V end was cut by 4 bases, the J end by 1 base, with 7 bases between. CDR3 region: CASSQAGNTEAFF. CDR3 coding DNA: TGTGCCAGCTCACAGGCAGGGAACACTGAAGCTTTCTTT.

Only one count was recorded for this clone. The rearrangement links TRBV5-6 to TRBJ1-2; perhaps TRBD1 as D (5 bases). Trimming cost V 4 bases and J 8 bases, with 12 bases left between them. The CDR3 has 12 residues. Per the germline V gene, CDR1 is SGHDT and CDR2 is YYEEEE. CDR3 sequence (DNA): TGTGCCAGCAGCACTCCAGGGTACGGCTACACCTTC. Protein: CASSTPGYGYTF.

In DNA form, the CDR3 reads TGCAGCTACTTCGGGTTACCGGGGGAACCCACAGATACGCAGTATTTT. It encodes CSYFGLPGEPTDTQYF. V gene TRBV29-1 combines with J gene TRBJ2-3, with a weak D call TRBD2 (6 bases). The CDR3 is 16 amino acids. Germline V gene lookup returns CDR1 SQVTM and CDR2 ANQGSEA. Trimming took 8 bases from V and 2 from J, leaving 23 bases between them.

This chain links TRBV5-6 with TRBJ1-6, with no clear D. Per the germline V gene, CDR1 is SGHDT and CDR2 is YYEEEE. Trimming cost V 1 base and J 5 bases, with 22 bases left between them. The CDR3 has 19 amino acids. Here the CDR3 reads CASSLFSRGLSPHNSPLHF. DNA of the CDR3: TGTGCCAGCAGCTTGTTCTCCCGCGGATTGTCCCCCCATAATTCACCCCTCCACTTT.

This clone was observed a handful of times. One end of the junction varies from germline; a read error may be responsible. The CDR3 sequence: CASSSHNEQFF. DNA of the CDR3: TGTGCCAGCAGCTCCCACAATGAGCAGTTCTTC. V gene TRBV6-6 combines with J gene TRBJ2-1; D is unclear. Germline V CDR1 and CDR2: MNHNY, SVGAGI (reference sequence). CDR3 length equals 11 residues.

This clone occurred a few times. The chain links TRBV5-1 to TRBJ1-2, with 7 bases matching TRBD1. V lost 0 bases to trimming and J lost 3 bases; unmatched junction nucleotides: 5. CDR1 and CDR2 (germline): SGHRS, YFSETQ. The CDR3 extends over 15 amino acids. Written as DNA, the CDR3 is TGCGCCAGCAGCTTGGCAGGGGGGCCTGACTATGGCTACACCTTC. Its protein is CASSLAGGPDYGYTF.

This clone turned up a few times. This chain joins TRBV7-2 and TRBJ2-3; 10 bases are a match to TRBD2. The CDR3 consists of 16 residues. The J segment lost 6 bases and the V segment lost 1 base, leaving 7 bases of the junction unmatched. The germline gives CDR1 SGHTA, CDR2 FQGNSA. The CDR3 spells CASSLDRTSGMDTQYF. For the CDR3, the DNA is TGTGCCAGCAGCTTAGATCGTACTAGCGGGATGGATACGCAGTATTTT.

This clone was detected a few times. This chain uses TRBV5-1 with TRBJ2-1, with D tentatively TRBD1 (5 bases). The V gene lost 6 bases and the J gene lost 12 bases, with 13 bases spanning the gap. Germline CDR1 is SGHRS and CDR2 is YFSETQ. There are 11 residues in the CDR3. CDR3 DNA sequence: TGCGCCAGCAAGGGGTCCTCATGGCAGTTCTTC. This gives the protein CASKGSSWQFF. Variable domain in full (rest from reference TRBV5-1 and TRBJ2-1): KAGVTQTPRYLIKTRGQQVTLSCSPISGHRSVSWYQQTPGQGLQFLFEYFSETQRNKGNFPGRFSGRQFSNSRSEMNVSTLELGDSALYLCASKGSSWQFFGPGTRLTVL.

J is TRBJ1-5 and V is TRBV19; 11 bases match TRBD1. The V gene end was trimmed by 6 bases and the J gene end by 4 bases; junction bases not matched to a gene: 2. This CDR3 has 14 residues. CDR1 and CDR2 from the germline V gene are LNHDA and SQIVND (reference sequence). The CDR3 region is CASSGTGGNQPQHF. In DNA form, the CDR3 reads TGTGCCAGTAGCGGGACAGGGGGAAATCAGCCCCAGCATTTT.

The J gene is TRBJ2-1, the V gene TRBV7-8, with 13 bases identical to TRBD2. After removal of 0 bases from V and 0 bases from J, the junction contained 8 bases not matched to a gene. The CDR3 is 20 residues long. The V gene's germline CDR1 is SGHVS and CDR2 FQNEAQ. The DNA for the CDR3 is TGTGCCAGCAGCTTAGCTAGGACTAGCGGGAGTATGGGCTCCTACAATGAGCAGTTCTTC. Its protein product is CASSLARTSGSMGSYNEQFF.

The chain is built from TRBV27 and TRBJ2-7; maybe TRBD1 (5 bases). CDR1 MNHEY and CDR2 SMNVEV come from the germline V gene (reference sequence). The CDR3 contains 14 residues. Trimming shortened V by 6 bases and J by 0 bases, and 12 bases separated the two germline ends. CDR3 DNA sequence: TGTGCCAGCAGCCCGACAGTCTTCTCCTACGAGCAGTACTTC. It codes for CASSPTVFSYEQYF.

This clone came up a few times. The V gene is TRBV6-5, the J gene TRBJ2-1; weak D call: TRBD1 (6 bases). From germline, CDR1 is MNHEY and CDR2 SVGAGI. The CDR3 covers 14 residues. V was clipped by 5 bases and J by 7 bases, with 15 bases between them. The CDR3 bases are TGTGCCAGCAGTGAGCGCTGGACAGAGAATGAGCAGTTCTTC. Its protein is CASSERWTENEQFF.

The V and J genes are TRBV18 and TRBJ2-1; TRBD2 aligns across 8 bases. V dropped 3 bases and J dropped 5; count of bases not matched to a gene: 9. The CDR3 is made up of 16 amino acids. Germline-derived CDR1 and CDR2 are KGHSH and LQKENI. In nucleotides, the CDR3 is TGTGCCAGCTCACCCGAAGCGGGAGTGAGGAACAATGAGCAGTTCTTC. Translating gives CASSPEAGVRNNEQFF.

The J gene is TRBJ2-7, the V gene TRBV7-9; 7 bases are a match to TRBD2. Per germline, CDR1 SEHNR and CDR2 FQNEAQ (reference sequence). After removal of 5 bases from V and 5 bases from J, the junction contained 21 bases not matched to a gene. This CDR3 comprises 18 residues. This chain's CDR3 is CASSIGTSGPGLSHEQYF. CDR3 nucleotides: TGTGCCAGCAGCATAGGAACCTCAGGACCGGGACTATCCCACGAGCAGTACTTC.

V gene TRBV2 combines with J gene TRBJ1-2; 8 bases are a match to TRBD1. CDR3 length: 13 residues. Germline V gene data show CDR1 as SNHLY and CDR2 as FYNNEI. V lost 1 base and J lost 5; bases outside the gene matches: 0. The CDR3 is CASSEGQGYGYTF. The DNA for the CDR3 is TGTGCCAGCAGTGAAGGACAGGGGTATGGCTACACCTTC. The full variable domain, its missing parts supplied by reference TRBV2 and TRBJ1-2, is EPEVTQTPSHQVTQMGQEVILRCVPISNHLYFYWYRQILGQKVEFLVSFYNNEISEKSEIFDDQFSVERPDGSNFTLKIRSTKLEDSAMYFCASSEGQGYGYTFGSGTRLTVV.

This clone has just a few counts. The genes are TRBV5-1 and TRBJ2-6; TRBD1 might be the D (5 bases). CDR3 length equals 16 residues. The germline V and J ends were trimmed by 1 base and 0 bases, with 8 bases remaining between them. Germline CDR1 reads SGHRS; CDR2 reads YFSETQ. The CDR3 nucleotides read TGCGCCAGCAGCTTGACAGGATTCTCTGGGGCCAACGTCCTGACTTTC. As protein: CASSLTGFSGANVLTF.

The rearrangement links TRBV7-2 to TRBJ1-3; 8 bases match TRBD1. CDR1 is SGHTA and CDR2 is FQGNSA in the germline V gene. J lost 0 bases, V lost 0 bases, and 1 base had no gene match. There are 16 residues in the CDR3. This CDR3 reads CASSLAGQGSGNTIYF. CDR3 nucleotide sequence: TGTGCCAGCAGCTTAGCCGGACAGGGCTCTGGAAACACCATATATTTT. The full variable domain, rest sourced from reference TRBV7-2 and TRBJ1-3, is GAGVSQSPSNKVTEKGKDVELRCDPISGHTALYWYRQSLGQGLEFLIYFQGNSAPDKSGLPSDRFSAERTGGSVSTLTIQRTQQEDSAVYLCASSLAGQGSGNTIYFGEGSWLTVV.

The chain carries TRBV5-6 and TRBJ2-2, with D possibly TRBD2 on 5 matching bases. The CDR3 has 15 residues. Germline V CDR1 and CDR2: SGHDT, YYEEEE. Trimming took 0 bases from V and 5 from J, leaving 11 bases between them. The CDR3 protein is CASSLGGRDTGELFF. The CDR3 nucleotides are TGTGCCAGCAGCTTGGGAGGACGGGATACCGGGGAGCTGTTTTTT.

The chain has TRBV12-5 and TRBJ2-2; D might be TRBD2 (6 bases). The length of the CDR3 is 14 residues. Germline CDR1 is LGHNT and CDR2 is FRNRAP. Trimming left V 4 bases short and J 5 bases short, with 11 bases between. The CDR3 DNA follows: TGTGCTAGTGGTTCTATTCGGGGGACCGGGGAGCTGTTTTTT. Protein: CASGSIRGTGELFF.

The V and J genes are TRBV5-6 and TRBJ2-5; 7 bases line up with TRBD2. CDR3 length equals 15 residues. Trimming took 3 bases from V and 5 from J; bases not matched to a gene: 10. Germline CDR1 is SGHDT and CDR2 is YYEEEE. CDR3 region: CASSSGGLGAETQYF. The CDR3 bases are TGTGCCAGCAGCTCAGGAGGACTAGGGGCCGAGACCCAGTACTTC.

V is TRBV6-1 and J is TRBJ1-5; unclear D gene. V gave up 6 bases and J gave up 4 bases, with 10 bases separating them. The CDR3 runs to 13 residues. Germline values: CDR1 MNHNS, CDR2 SASEGT. The CDR3 coding sequence is TGTGCCAGCAGAGTTGGGCAGAATCAGCCCCAGCATTTT. Translated, it gives CASRVGQNQPQHF.